Following are 23 T cell receptor beta chains from one sample sequenced in a study of memory CD4+ T cells and cytomegalovirus serostatus. The assay was immunoSEQ multiplex PCR, and TCRdb's table has in-frame clones only and misses some. This sample has tens of thousands of clones; over 60% occur once, and the top ten carry 0.7% to 0.9%. Single viable CD3+CD4+CD8-CD45RO+ cells were sorted as the memory CD4+ T cells. Sequencing was carried out using memory CD4+ T cells from blood. The source is an adult in good health and CMV-seronegative.

The CDR3 region is CASSSIDGVNTEAFF. The CDR3 nucleotides read TGTGCCAGCAGCTCCATAGATGGAGTGAACACTGAAGCTTTCTTT. V usage is TRBV5-4 and J usage is TRBJ1-1; D is unclear. V lost 3 bases to trimming and J lost 0 bases, with 12 bases between them. Germline V CDR1 and CDR2: SGHNT, YYREEE (reference sequence). The CDR3 is 15 amino acids. Complete variable domain (other parts from reference TRBV5-4 and TRBJ1-1): ETGVTQSPTHLIKTRGQQVTLRCSSQSGHNTVSWYQQALGQGPQFIFQYYREEENGRGNFPPRFSGLQFPNYSSELNVNALELDDSALYLCASSSIDGVNTEAFFGQGTRLTVV.

This clone was seen a few times. The V and J genes are TRBV15 and TRBJ1-5; TRBD1 agrees at 11 bases. Trimming removed 0 bases from V and 2 bases from J; junction bases left unmatched: 9. This CDR3 has 19 residues. From germline, CDR1 is LNHNV and CDR2 YYDKDF (reference sequence). The CDR3 DNA follows: TGTGCCACCAGCAGAGATTCCAGGACAGGGGGCATCGGCAATCAGCCCCAGCATTTT. It translates to CATSRDSRTGGIGNQPQHF.

The CDR3 sequence is CASSLGAELSTDTQYF. Written as DNA, the CDR3 is TGCGCCAGCAGCTTGGGAGCGGAGCTGAGCACAGATACGCAGTATTTT. This rearrangement joins TRBV5-1 to TRBJ2-3, with D tentatively TRBD2 (5 bases). Trimming took 0 bases from V and 0 from J, leaving 11 bases between them. The CDR3 extends over 16 amino acids. CDR1 is SGHRS, CDR2 YFSETQ, per germline.

This chain links TRBV5-4 with TRBJ2-2, with D perhaps TRBD1 or TRBD2 (5 bases each). From germline, CDR1 is SGHNT and CDR2 YYREEE (reference sequence). The V end was cut by 0 bases, the J end by 1 base, with 13 bases between. The CDR3 is 17 residues long. CDR3 region: CASSLGSGTQNTGELFF. CDR3 coding DNA: TGTGCCAGCAGCTTGGGGTCCGGGACGCAGAACACCGGGGAGCTGTTTTTT.

The chain couples TRBV6-6 to TRBJ1-5; 8 bases map to TRBD1. The ends lost 9 bases at V and 6 bases at J; junction bases unmatched: 13. CDR1 MNHNY and CDR2 SVGAGI come from the germline V gene (reference sequence). The CDR3 covers 15 residues. The CDR3 loop is CASRDGQGVRQPQHF. In nucleotides, the CDR3 is TGTGCCAGTCGAGACGGACAGGGCGTACGTCAGCCCCAGCATTTT.

V is TRBV10-3 and J is TRBJ2-1, with TRBD2 matching over 9 bases. The germline V gene has CDR1 ENHRY and CDR2 SYGVKD. The CDR3 extends over 13 amino acids. V lost 10 bases, J lost 6 bases, and 7 bases stayed unmatched. The CDR3 spells CATSAGGTNEQFF. The DNA for the CDR3 is TGTGCCACCTCAGCGGGAGGAACCAATGAGCAGTTCTTC.

This chain uses TRBV5-1 with TRBJ1-1, with TRBD1 as a possible D gene (6 bases). The germline CDR1 and CDR2 sequences are SGHRS and YFSETQ. The CDR3 is 14 residues long. Trimming left V 4 bases short and J 2 bases short, with 12 bases between. The CDR3 nucleotides read TGCGCCAGCAGCCTAGGACAGAGAAACACTGAAGCTTTCTTT. Residues: CASSLGQRNTEAFF.

This clone has only a few counts. The chain links TRBV6-6 to TRBJ1-4; maybe TRBD1 (6 bases). This CDR3 spans 15 amino acids. V dropped 5 bases and J dropped 4 bases, with 14 bases sitting between them. CDR1 is MNHNY, CDR2 SVGAGI, per germline (reference sequence). For the CDR3, the DNA is TGTGCCAGCAGTCGTGACAGGAACTTTAATGAAAAACTGTTTTTT. Translation: CASSRDRNFNEKLFF.

The chain combines TRBV10-1 with TRBJ1-5; D uncertain. Trimming cost V 2 bases and J 4 bases, with 6 bases left between them. The CDR3 loop spans 13 amino acids. Germline V gene lookup returns CDR1 WNHNN and CDR2 SYGVQD (reference sequence). The CDR3 sequence is CASSEEGNQPQHF. The CDR3 DNA is TGCGCCAGCAGTGAGGAAGGGAATCAGCCCCAGCATTTT.

V and J are TRBV2 and TRBJ1-4, with D possibly being TRBD1 (6 bases). V shed 8 bases and J shed 4 bases, with 17 bases lying between them. Germline V gene sequence: CDR1 SNHLY, CDR2 FYNNEI. This CDR3 contains 15 residues. This CDR3 reads CASLEGTGFNEKLFF. The CDR3 DNA is TGTGCCAGCCTCGAGGGCACAGGGTTTAATGAAAAACTGTTTTTT. The variable domain in full, with the rest retrieved from reference TRBV2 and TRBJ1-4, is EPEVTQTPSHQVTQMGQEVILRCVPISNHLYFYWYRQILGQKVEFLVSFYNNEISEKSEIFDDQFSVERPDGSNFTLKIRSTKLEDSAMYFCASLEGTGFNEKLFFGSGTQLSVL.

This chain connects TRBV6-7 to TRBJ2-7; D gene uncertain. TRBV6-7 qualifies as an ORF whose function is uncertain. The V end lost 4 bases, the J end lost 3 bases, and 16 bases lay between the germline ends. The length of the CDR3 is 15 residues. The CDR3 DNA sequence: TGTGCCAGCAGTTCACCTCCGCCGAAATACTACGAGCAGTACTTC. It translates to CASSSPPPKYYEQYF.

This chain connects TRBV30 to TRBJ2-5; weak D call: TRBD1 (6 bases). This CDR3 is built from 14 residues. CDR1 is GTSNPN and CDR2 is SVGIG in the germline V gene (reference sequence). The V gene lost 0 bases and the J gene lost 5 bases, with 13 bases spanning the gap. The CDR3 region has the DNA TGTGCCTGGAGTGTAATAGGGGGTTGGGAGACCCAGTACTTC. It codes for CAWSVIGGWETQYF.

This clone has only a few counts. This chain joins TRBV28 and TRBJ1-5; TRBD1 matches at 10 bases. CDR1 MDHEN and CDR2 SYDVKM come from the germline V gene. The CDR3 length is 16 residues. J was trimmed by 1 base and V by 8 bases; bases with no gene match: 8. CDR3 sequence reads: CASRDRGYRSNQPQHF. In DNA, the CDR3 is TGTGCCAGCCGGGACAGGGGTTATAGGAGCAATCAGCCCCAGCATTTT. The full variable domain, its missing parts supplied by reference TRBV28 and TRBJ1-5, is DVKVTQSSRYLVKRTGEKVFLECVQDMDHENMFWYRQDPGLGLRLIYFSYDVKMKEKGDIPEGYSVSREKKERFSLILESASTNQTSMYLCASRDRGYRSNQPQHFGDGTRLSIL.

This clone was seen once. J is TRBJ1-3 and V is TRBV27; D unresolved. V gave up 5 bases and J gave up 1 base, with 12 bases separating them. This CDR3 spans 15 amino acids. The germline gives CDR1 MNHEY, CDR2 SMNVEV (reference sequence). The CDR3 DNA is TGTGCCAGCAGTCTACGAGCAGGTTCTGGAAACACCATATATTTT. Amino acid sequence: CASSLRAGSGNTIYF.

The genes are TRBV21-1 and TRBJ1-5; the D call in the table, TRBD1, was not verified against the DNA. TRBV21-1 is an annotated pseudogene. This CDR3 is built from 13 residues. The CDR3 reads CASSNRGKWPQHF. The CDR3 region has the DNA TGTGCCAGCAGCAATAGGGGCAAGTGGCCCCAGCATTTT.

V usage is TRBV7-9 and J usage is TRBJ1-4; 8 nucleotides agree with TRBD1. V lost 4 bases to trimming and J lost 0 bases; unmatched junction nucleotides: 4. The CDR3 runs to 16 residues. The germline gives CDR1 SEHNR, CDR2 FQNEAQ (reference sequence). The chain's CDR3 is CASSYSTGATNEKLFF. Here the CDR3 DNA reads TGTGCCAGCAGCTATTCGACAGGGGCAACTAATGAAAAACTGTTTTTT.

This chain links TRBV11-2 with TRBJ1-3; no firm D call. This CDR3 is built from 16 residues. Germline V CDR1 and CDR2: SGHAT, FQNNGV. The V end was cut by 1 base, the J end by 1 base, with 11 bases between. Written as DNA, the CDR3 is TGTGCCAGCAGCTTAGGTGTTCAGTCGTCTGGAAACACCATATATTTT. The encoded protein is CASSLGVQSSGNTIYF.

The genes are TRBV25-1 and TRBJ2-1; 11 bases agree with TRBD1. The junction had 7 bases not matched to a gene; V was cut back by 2 bases and J by 10 bases. CDR1 and CDR2 from the germline V gene are MGHDK and SYGVNS. The CDR3 totals 15 residues. The CDR3 DNA follows: TGTGCCAGCAGTGAAGCCGGGACAGGGGGATGGGAGCAGTTCTTC. Residues: CASSEAGTGGWEQFF.

The chain links TRBV18 to TRBJ1-2, with 7 positions matching TRBD1. The germline V gene encodes CDR1 KGHSH and CDR2 LQKENI. The CDR3 sequence is 15 residues long. V gave up 1 base and J gave up 6 bases; unmatched junction bases: 8. CDR3 in amino acids: CASSPQSRDSHGYTF. In DNA, the CDR3 is TGTGCCAGCTCACCACAGTCCCGGGACAGCCATGGCTACACCTTC.

This chain links TRBV10-1 with TRBJ1-2; the D is unclear. The length of the CDR3 is 13 residues. The ends were cut back, 5 bases at V and 2 bases at J, with 9 bases in the middle. Germline lookup yields CDR1 WNHNN and CDR2 SYGVQD (reference sequence). The CDR3 here is CASSLDPNYGYTF. The CDR3 DNA follows: TGCGCCAGCAGTTTAGATCCGAACTATGGCTACACCTTC.

This chain joins TRBV7-2 and TRBJ1-2, with D uncertain. Germline V gene data show CDR1 as SGHTA and CDR2 as FQGNSA. The CDR3 is 12 amino acids. V lost 0 bases, J lost 8 bases, and 7 bases lay in between. The CDR3 sequence is CASSLAVSGYTF. Written as DNA, the CDR3 is TGTGCCAGCAGCTTAGCGGTGTCGGGCTACACCTTC. The full variable domain, rest sourced from reference TRBV7-2 and TRBJ1-2, is GAGVSQSPSNKVTEKGKDVELRCDPISGHTALYWYRQSLGQGLEFLIYFQGNSAPDKSGLPSDRFSAERTGGSVSTLTIQRTQQEDSAVYLCASSLAVSGYTFGSGTRLTVV.

The chain carries TRBV30 and TRBJ2-5; 7 bases map to TRBD1. Germline CDR1 GTSNPN, CDR2 SVGIG (reference sequence). The V segment lost 5 bases and the J segment 5 bases; nucleotides outside the gene matches: 14. CDR3 length: 15 amino acids. CDR3 DNA sequence: TGTGCCTGGGCCCCGGGGCAGGGGGTATTGGAGACCCAGTACTTC. It encodes CAWAPGQGVLETQYF. The full variable domain, with the rest looked up from reference TRBV30 and TRBJ2-5, is SQTIHQWPATLVQPVGSPLSLECTVEGTSNPNLYWYRQAAGRGLQLLFYSVGIGQISSEVPQNLSASRPQDRQFILSSKKLLLSDSGFYLCAWAPGQGVLETQYFGPGTRLLVL.

A single count supports this clone. The V call is TRBV19, the J call TRBJ1-2; no reliable D call. The CDR3 spans 13 residues. The V end was cut by 3 bases, the J end by 8 bases, with 13 bases between. The germline V gene has CDR1 LNHDA and CDR2 SQIVND (reference sequence). Here the CDR3 DNA reads TGTGCCAGTAGTATCTGGAGTACGGGGGGCTACACCTTC. This codes for CASSIWSTGGYTF.